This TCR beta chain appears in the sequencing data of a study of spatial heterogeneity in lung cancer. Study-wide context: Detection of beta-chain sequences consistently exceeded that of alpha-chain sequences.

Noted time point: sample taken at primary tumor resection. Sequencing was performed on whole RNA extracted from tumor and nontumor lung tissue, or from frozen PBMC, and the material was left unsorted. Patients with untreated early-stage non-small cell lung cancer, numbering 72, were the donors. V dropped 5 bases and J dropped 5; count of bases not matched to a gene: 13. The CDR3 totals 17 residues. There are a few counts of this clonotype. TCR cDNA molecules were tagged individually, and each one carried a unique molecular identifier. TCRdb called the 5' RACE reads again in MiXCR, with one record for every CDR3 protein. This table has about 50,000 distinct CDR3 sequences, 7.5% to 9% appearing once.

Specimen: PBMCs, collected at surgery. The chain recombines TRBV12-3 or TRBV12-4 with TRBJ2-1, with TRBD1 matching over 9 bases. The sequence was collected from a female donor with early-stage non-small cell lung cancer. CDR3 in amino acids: CASSLYAGTGYDNEQFF. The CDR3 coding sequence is TGTGCCAGCAGTCTCTATGCCGGGACAGGGTACGACAATGAGCAGTTCTTC.